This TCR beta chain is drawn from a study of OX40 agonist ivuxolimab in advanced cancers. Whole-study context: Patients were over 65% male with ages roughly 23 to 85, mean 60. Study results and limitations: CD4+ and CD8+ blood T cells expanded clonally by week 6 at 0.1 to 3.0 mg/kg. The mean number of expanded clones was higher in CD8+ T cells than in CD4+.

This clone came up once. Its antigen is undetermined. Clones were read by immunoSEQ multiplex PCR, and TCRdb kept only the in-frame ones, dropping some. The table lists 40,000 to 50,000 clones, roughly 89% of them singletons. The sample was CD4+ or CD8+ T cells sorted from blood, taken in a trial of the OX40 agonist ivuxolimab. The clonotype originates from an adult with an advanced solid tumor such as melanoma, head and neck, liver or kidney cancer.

The CDR3 coding sequence is TGTGCCAGCAGCCAGGGGGGGGGTCTTAATGAAAAACTGTTTTTT. Translated, it gives CASSQGGGLNEKLFF. The chain recombines TRBV28 with TRBJ1-4; 7 bases agree with TRBD1. Germline CDR1 is MDHEN and CDR2 is SYDVKM. Unmatched junction bases numbered 8, after V lost 6 bases and J lost 4 bases. The CDR3 contains 15 residues.